This T cell receptor (beta chain) was identified in a study of T cells after yellow fever vaccination. General observations from the study: Any FACS-sorted repertoire could hold abundant clonotypes that contaminate it from the bulk population. Most primary-vaccination clones recurred post-booster (roughly 96% CD4, around 86% CD8).

TCRdb re-called the 5' RACE reads through MiXCR, storing one row per CDR3 protein. This table holds some 250,000 distinct CDR3 sequences, roughly 3.7% found once. The V gene lost 8 bases and the J gene lost 4 bases, with 21 bases spanning the gap. The germline CDR1 and CDR2 sequences are MDHEN and SYDVKM. The CDR3 contains 16 residues. Concerning this clonotype itself: Its antigen is still unknown.

The sequence came from a man aged 18 to 35 who received the YFV17D yellow fever vaccine. The gene calls are TRBV28 and TRBJ1-5, with unresolved D. Sequenced material: PBMCs, taken 15 days after the yellow fever booster vaccination. DNA for the CDR3: TGTGCCAGCCTCCTTTCGTACCGGGTCTTTAATCAGCCCCAGCATTTT. It codes for CASLLSYRVFNQPQHF. Drawing the rest from reference TRBV28 and TRBJ1-5, the complete variable domain is DVKVTQSSRYLVKRTGEKVFLECVQDMDHENMFWYRQDPGLGLRLIYFSYDVKMKEKGDIPEGYSVSREKKERFSLILESASTNQTSMYLCASLLSYRVFNQPQHFGDGTRLSIL.